This TCR beta chain was profiled in a study of T-cell reconstitution after alpha-beta-depleted transplantation in children. Preparation of the TCRbeta library used unique molecular identifiers. MiXCR, applied by TCRdb to the PCR reads, yields one record per CDR3 protein. The sample shows about 500,000 distinct CDR3 sequences, 30% to 35% of them seen only once. Trimming took off 2 bases at V and 3 bases at J, with 13 bases between the two ends. In germline, CDR1 is SGHDN, CDR2 FVKESK. The CDR3 runs 15 residues. The rearrangement joins TRBV14 to TRBJ1-1; no clear D. The source of this sequence is a human donor who donated a stem cell graft to a child with aplastic anemia. The sequencing used PBMCs from the stem cell graft donor, collected from the stem cell graft. Here the CDR3 reads CASSQRPSRDTEAFF. CDR3 DNA: TGTGCCAGCAGCCAAAGACCGTCCCGGGACACTGAAGCTTTCTTT.